Listed below are T cell receptor beta chains from one sample, sequenced in a study of blood T cell repertoires in COVID-19. Sequencing was performed with immunoSEQ multiplex PCR; in TCRdb, only in-frame clones are kept and a portion is missing. Of over 250,000 clones in the sample, 85% to 90% were seen once. The source material was peripheral blood. The receptors here all came from a woman aged 35 to 49 who had recovered from COVID-19. Each CDR3 is given with its conserved first and last residue. The order of the fields is D gene, V gene, clone size, J gene, CDR3 protein, CDR3 DNA. The D gene is left open where the match is weak. Only some rows state a clone size, as once, few, many or a class for expanded clones.

TRBD2	TRBV11-3	-	TRBJ2-2	CASSLSGGGSDTGELFF	TGTGCCAGCAGCCTATCGGGGGGAGGAAGCGACACCGGGGAGCTGTTTTTT
-	TRBV29-1	-	TRBJ1-1	CSVLGGNTEAFF	TGCAGCGTTCTTGGCGGAAACACTGAAGCTTTCTTT
-	TRBV7-8	-	TRBJ1-1	CASSLFGPPNRVFPEAFF	TGTGCCAGCAGCTTATTTGGCCCCCCCAACAGGGTCTTCCCTGAAGCTTTCTTT
TRBD1	TRBV6-5	-	TRBJ1-2	CASSRQGNYGYTF	TGTGCCAGCAGTCGACAGGGGAACTATGGCTACACCTTC
-	TRBV30	-	TRBJ2-1	CAWSVGQGSYNEQFF	TGTGCCTGGAGTGTCGGGCAGGGGTCTTACAATGAGCAGTTCTTC
-	TRBV29-1	-	TRBJ1-1	CSVAGRLNTEAFF	TGCAGCGTTGCGGGAAGACTGAACACTGAAGCTTTCTTT
-	TRBV5-1	many	TRBJ2-2	CASSFGALGTGELFF	TGCGCCAGCAGCTTTGGGGCTCTGGGCACCGGGGAGCTGTTTTTT
-	TRBV5-6	-	TRBJ1-5	CASSSGWQGWQPQHF	TGTGCCAGCAGCTCAGGATGGCAGGGCTGGCAGCCCCAGCATTTT
-	TRBV5-4	-	TRBJ1-6	CASSSGASSNYNSPLHF	TGTGCCAGCAGCTCTGGGGCCAGCTCTAACTATAATTCACCCCTCCACTTT
TRBD2	TRBV4-1	-	TRBJ2-1	CASSPPGLAGGSSYNEQFF	TGCGCCAGCAGCCCCCCGGGACTAGCGGGAGGATCCTCCTACAATGAGCAGTTCTTC
TRBD1	TRBV5-1	-	TRBJ2-3	CASMGQGADTQYF	TGCGCCAGCATGGGACAGGGGGCAGATACGCAGTATTTT
TRBD2	TRBV6-2/TRBV6-3	-	TRBJ2-3	CASSYSYRAGADTDTQYF	TGTGCCAGCAGTTACTCGTATCGAGCGGGAGCTGACACAGATACGCAGTATTTT
TRBD1	TRBV7-2	-	TRBJ2-7	CASSLAGTGPYEQYF	TGTGCCAGCAGCTTAGCAGGGACAGGGCCCTACGAGCAGTACTTC
TRBD2	TRBV10-3	few	TRBJ2-1	CAISEPAGGRAGQFF	TGTGCCATCAGTGAGCCCGCCGGCGGGAGGGCCGGGCAGTTCTTC
TRBD1	TRBV27	-	TRBJ1-1	CASRGGGWTEAFF	TGTGCCAGCAGAGGGGGCGGGTGGACTGAAGCTTTCTTT
TRBD2	TRBV20-1	few	TRBJ2-2	CSASALAGVGGELFF	TGCAGTGCAAGTGCTCTAGCGGGAGTGGGCGGGGAGCTGTTTTTT
-	TRBV6-6	-	TRBJ2-1	CASSYSGLVPYNEQFF	TGTGCCAGCAGTTACTCCGGCCTAGTCCCGTACAATGAGCAGTTCTTC
TRBD1	TRBV7-8	-	TRBJ2-2	CASSRTGRDTGELFF	TGTGCCAGCAGCAGGACAGGGCGCGACACCGGGGAGCTGTTTTTT
-	TRBV7-9	few	TRBJ1-1	CASSPRDTWAFF	TGTGCCAGCAGCCCCCGGGACACTTGGGCTTTCTTT
-	TRBV3-1/TRBV3-2	-	TRBJ1-2	CANSWPSYYGYTF	TGTGCCAACAGCTGGCCCTCGTACTATGGCTACACCTTC
TRBD2	TRBV11-3	-	TRBJ2-1	CASSPMAGVPYNEQFF	TGTGCCAGCAGCCCCATGGCGGGAGTCCCCTACAATGAGCAGTTCTTC
-	TRBV29-1	-	TRBJ1-2	CSAHAPGRDNHGYTF	TGCAGCGCACACGCGCCAGGCAGGGATAATCATGGCTACACCTTC
-	TRBV19	-	TRBJ2-1	CASSIDPPRSHNEQFF	TGTGCCAGTAGTATAGATCCCCCCCGGTCGCACAATGAGCAGTTCTTC
-	TRBV18	-	TRBJ1-4	CASSGGAGEKLFF	TGTGCCAGCTCGGGAGGGGCAGGTGAAAAACTGTTTTTT
-	TRBV6-6	-	TRBJ2-5	CASSPGTRETQYF	TGTGCCAGCAGTCCCGGGACTCGGGAGACCCAGTACTTC
TRBD1	TRBV18	-	TRBJ1-4	CASSSGTGLNEKLFF	TGTGCCAGCTCCTCTGGGACAGGCCTTAATGAAAAACTGTTTTTT
TRBD2	TRBV7-8	-	TRBJ2-1	CASSSQGLALEQFF	TGTGCCAGCAGCTCCCAGGGACTAGCGCTTGAGCAGTTCTTC
TRBD1	TRBV6-1	-	TRBJ2-5	CASRQGAETQYF	TGTGCCAGCAGGCAGGGGGCCGAGACCCAGTACTTC
-	TRBV30	-	TRBJ1-6	CAWTGDWDSPLHF	TGTGCCTGGACCGGGGATTGGGATTCACCCCTCCACTTT
-	TRBV7-2	-	TRBJ2-5	CASSVSRGETQYF	TGTGCCAGCAGCGTCTCCAGGGGTGAGACCCAGTACTTC
TRBD2	TRBV5-1	-	TRBJ2-5	CASSPLAGEETQYF	TGCGCCAGCAGCCCCTTGGCGGGAGAGGAGACCCAGTACTTC
TRBD1	TRBV5-1	few	TRBJ1-5	CASSWGEQGAGNQPQHF	TGCGCCAGCAGCTGGGGAGAACAGGGGGCGGGCAATCAGCCCCAGCATTTT
TRBD2	TRBV4-2	few	TRBJ2-1	CASSQPGGGGDEQFF	TGTGCCAGCAGCCAACCGGGCGGCGGGGGGGATGAGCAGTTCTTC
-	TRBV5-6	-	TRBJ2-5	CASSLWAGAQETQYF	TGTGCCAGCAGCTTGTGGGCAGGGGCCCAAGAGACCCAGTACTTC
TRBD2	TRBV5-1	-	TRBJ2-3	CASRARLAGGPDTQYF	TGCGCCAGCAGGGCCCGACTAGCGGGAGGTCCAGATACGCAGTATTTT
-	TRBV4-3	-	TRBJ1-2	CASSQDRQSVHTF	TGCGCCAGCAGCCAAGACCGACAGTCAGTCCACACCTTC
-	TRBV6-5	-	TRBJ1-5	CASRGTGGNQPQHF	TGTGCCAGCAGGGGGACGGGGGGCAATCAGCCCCAGCATTTT
TRBD1	TRBV6-5	-	TRBJ1-6	CASSLWTGANSPLHF	TGTGCCAGCAGCCTATGGACAGGGGCCAATTCACCCCTCCACTTT
-	TRBV18	-	TRBJ1-2	CASSARFRDPGGYTF	TGTGCCAGCTCAGCACGATTCCGGGACCCCGGAGGGTACACCTTC
TRBD1	TRBV19	-	TRBJ2-2	CASTPGQVNTGELFF	TGTGCCAGTACCCCGGGACAGGTGAACACCGGGGAGCTGTTTTTT
-	TRBV7-2	once	TRBJ1-5	CASSPGGGAMRNQPQHF	TGTGCCAGCAGCCCCGGGGGGGGCGCCATGAGGAATCAGCCCCAGCATTTT
-	TRBV19	once	TRBJ1-1	CASRNLGGSTEAFF	TGTGCCAGTAGGAACCTCGGGGGATCCACTGAAGCTTTCTTT
TRBD1	TRBV6-5	-	TRBJ1-1	CASSPRDREATEAFF	TGTGCCAGCAGTCCAAGGGACAGGGAGGCCACTGAAGCTTTCTTT
-	TRBV11-3	once	TRBJ2-2	CASSLRARGAGAGELFF	TGTGCCAGCAGCTTAAGGGCCCGGGGGGCGGGCGCCGGGGAGCTGTTTTTT
-	TRBV6-2/TRBV6-3	-	TRBJ1-4	CASSYQVGEKLFF	TGTGCCAGCAGTTACCAGGTGGGCGAAAAACTGTTTTTT
TRBD1	TRBV19	-	TRBJ1-2	CASSPQGAEGYTF	TGTGCCAGTAGCCCACAGGGGGCGGAAGGCTACACCTTC
-	TRBV9	many	TRBJ2-5	CASSPEYQETQYF	TGTGCCAGCAGCCCTGAGTACCAAGAGACCCAGTACTTC
TRBD1	TRBV9	-	TRBJ2-5	CASTSKTGGGETQYF	TGTGCCAGCACCAGCAAAACAGGGGGCGGAGAGACCCAGTACTTC
-	TRBV7-9	-	TRBJ2-3	CASSPPGQATDTQYF	TGTGCCAGCAGCCCCCCGGGACAAGCCACAGATACGCAGTATTTT
TRBD1	TRBV6-5	-	TRBJ1-2	CASSPGTGRGGYTF	TGTGCCAGCAGTCCTGGGACAGGGAGAGGTGGCTACACCTTC
-	TRBV9	-	TRBJ1-1	CASSPVPNTEAFF	TGTGCCAGCAGCCCGGTGCCGAACACTGAAGCTTTCTTT
TRBD2	TRBV24-1	-	TRBJ2-5	CATSVTGGQETQYF	TGTGCCACCAGTGTTACGGGGGGCCAAGAGACCCAGTACTTC
-	TRBV30	-	TRBJ1-2	CAWSAHDRPNYGYTF	TGTGCCTGGAGTGCCCATGACAGGCCAAACTATGGCTACACCTTC
-	TRBV30	-	TRBJ1-3	CAWSVLSRSVSGNTIYF	TGTGCCTGGAGTGTACTAAGTAGGTCGGTCTCTGGAAACACCATATATTTT
TRBD2	TRBV5-1	-	TRBJ2-3	CASSLVAAGGADTQYF	TGCGCCAGCAGCTTGGTGGCAGCGGGAGGGGCAGATACGCAGTATTTT